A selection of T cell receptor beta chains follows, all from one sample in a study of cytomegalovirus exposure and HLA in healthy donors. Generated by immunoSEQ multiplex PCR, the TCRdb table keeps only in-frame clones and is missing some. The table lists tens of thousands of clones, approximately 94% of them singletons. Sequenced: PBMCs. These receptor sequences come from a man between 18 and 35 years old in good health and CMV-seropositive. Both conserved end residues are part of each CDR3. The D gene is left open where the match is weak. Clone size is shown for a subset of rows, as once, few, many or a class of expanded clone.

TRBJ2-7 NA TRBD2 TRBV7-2 CASSQGLATYEQYF TGTGCCAGCAGCCAGGGACTAGCCACCTACGAGCAGTACTTC
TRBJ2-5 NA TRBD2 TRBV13 CASSLEGLAGVETQYF TGTGCCAGCAGCTTAGAAGGACTAGCGGGAGTAGAGACCCAGTACTTC
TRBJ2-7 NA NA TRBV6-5 CASSYSTRGTYEQYF TGTGCCAGCAGTTACTCTACCAGGGGTACCTACGAGCAGTACTTC
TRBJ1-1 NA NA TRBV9 CASSPRDKNTEAFF TGTGCCAGCAGCCCCCGTGACAAGAACACTGAAGCTTTCTTT
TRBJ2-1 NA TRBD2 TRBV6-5 CATSGSSHEQFF TGTGCCACTAGCGGGAGTTCCCATGAGCAGTTCTTC
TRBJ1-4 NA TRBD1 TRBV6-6 CASSTPRTGSNEKLFF TGTGCCAGCAGCACACCAAGGACAGGCTCGAATGAAAAACTGTTTTTT
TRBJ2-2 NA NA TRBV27 CASRARSGLNTGELFF TGTGCCAGCAGGGCCCGGTCGGGACTTAACACCGGGGAGCTGTTTTTT
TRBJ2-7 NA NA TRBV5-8 CASSLNGRSSYEQYF TGTGCCAGCAGCTTGAACGGTAGGAGTTCCTACGAGCAGTACTTC
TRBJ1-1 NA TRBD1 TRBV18 CASSGPGTGGITEAFF TGTGCCAGCTCGGGACCCGGGACAGGGGGAATCACTGAAGCTTTCTTT
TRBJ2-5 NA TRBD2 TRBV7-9 CASSLALTSGAGETQYF TGTGCCAGCAGCTTAGCGCTTACTAGCGGGGCCGGAGAGACCCAGTACTTC
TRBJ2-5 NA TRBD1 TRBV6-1 CASSEIGTAIGRTQYF TGTGCCAGCAGTGAAATTGGGACAGCGATAGGAAGAACCCAGTACTTC
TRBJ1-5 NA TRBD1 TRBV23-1 CASSQYGTDSNQPQHF TGCGCCAGCAGTCAATACGGGACAGATAGCAATCAGCCCCAGCATTTT
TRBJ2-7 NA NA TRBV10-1 CASSESDPRTTPYEQYF TGCGCCAGCAGTGAGTCGGACCCGCGGACTACGCCCTACGAGCAGTACTTC
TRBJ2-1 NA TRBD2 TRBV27 CASSTIGRRGYNEQFF TGTGCCAGCAGTACGATCGGGAGGAGAGGGTACAATGAGCAGTTCTTC
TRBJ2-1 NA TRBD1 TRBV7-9 CASSLVDLKGANEQFF TGTGCCAGCAGCTTAGTGGACCTTAAGGGGGCGAATGAGCAGTTCTTC
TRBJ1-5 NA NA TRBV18 CASSSTGTPYSNQPQHF TGTGCCAGCTCATCAACCGGGACACCTTATAGCAATCAGCCCCAGCATTTT
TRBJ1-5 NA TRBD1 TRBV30 CAWSGAGTANQPQHF TGTGCCTGGTCGGGGGCCGGGACAGCGAATCAGCCCCAGCATTTT
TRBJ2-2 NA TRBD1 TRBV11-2 CASSLPGQGVETGELFF TGTGCCAGCAGCCTACCGGGACAGGGGGTAGAAACCGGGGAGCTGTTTTTT
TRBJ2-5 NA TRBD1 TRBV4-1 CASRNRGQETQYF TGCGCCAGCCGCAACAGGGGGCAGGAGACCCAGTACTTC
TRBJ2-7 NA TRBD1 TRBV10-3 CAISGSRDRESYEQYF TGTGCCATCAGTGGGTCCCGGGACAGGGAATCCTACGAGCAGTACTTC
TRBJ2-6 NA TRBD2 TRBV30 CAWSVRGEGMAGANVLTF TGTGCCTGGAGTGTACGAGGGGAGGGGATGGCTGGGGCCAACGTCCTGACTTTC
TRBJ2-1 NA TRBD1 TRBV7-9 CASSRRDRGLQFF TGTGCCAGCAGCCGACGCGACAGGGGTTTGCAGTTCTTC
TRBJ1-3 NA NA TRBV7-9 CASSPRGGNTIYF TGTGCCAGCTCGCCCCGGGGTGGAAACACCATATATTTT
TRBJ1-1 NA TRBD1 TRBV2 CASMRQGANEAFF TGTGCCAGCATGAGGCAGGGGGCAAACGAAGCTTTCTTT
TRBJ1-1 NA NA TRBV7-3 CASSARMNTEAFF TGTGCCAGCAGCGCTAGAATGAACACTGAAGCTTTCTTT
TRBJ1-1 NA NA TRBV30 CAWGWGEGTEAFF TGTGCCTGGGGGTGGGGGGAAGGCACTGAAGCTTTCTTT
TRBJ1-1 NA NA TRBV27 CASSLSRSDTEAFF TGTGCCAGCAGTTTATCCCGCAGTGACACTGAAGCTTTCTTT
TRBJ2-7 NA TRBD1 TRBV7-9 CASSPTGGRYEQYF TGTGCCAGCAGCCCTACAGGGGGACGTTACGAGCAGTACTTC
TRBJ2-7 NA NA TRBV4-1 CASSHQLGGSSYEQYF TGCGCCAGCAGCCACCAGTTGGGGGGAAGCTCCTACGAGCAGTACTTC
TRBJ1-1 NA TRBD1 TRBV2 CASSWENRGEAFF TGTGCCAGCAGTTGGGAAAACAGGGGTGAAGCTTTCTTT
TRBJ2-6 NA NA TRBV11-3 CASSPRHSSGANVLTF TGTGCCAGCAGCCCCCGACACAGCTCTGGGGCCAACGTCCTGACTTTC
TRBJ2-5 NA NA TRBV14 CASSHLGEAQYF TGTGCCAGCAGCCACCTAGGGGAGGCCCAGTACTTC
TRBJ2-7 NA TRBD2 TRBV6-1 CASSGEAGGSYEQYF TGTGCCAGCAGTGGAGAAGCGGGGGGCTCCTACGAGCAGTACTTC
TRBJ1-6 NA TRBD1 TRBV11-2 CATSSGQLSSYNSPLHF TGTGCCACCTCCTCGGGACAGCTAAGCTCCTATAATTCACCCCTCCACTTT
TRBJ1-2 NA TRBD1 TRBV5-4 CASRAGPPGTAYGYTF TGTGCCAGCAGGGCCGGACCTCCTGGGACAGCCTATGGCTACACCTTC
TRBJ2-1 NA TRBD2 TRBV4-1 CASSQRRGGYSNEQFF TGCGCCAGCAGCCAGCGCCGGGGAGGGTATAGCAATGAGCAGTTCTTC
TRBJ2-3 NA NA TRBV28 CASSPTGWAFTDTQYF TGTGCCAGCAGTCCTACAGGGTGGGCATTCACAGATACGCAGTATTTT
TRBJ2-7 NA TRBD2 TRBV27 CASSSSGPLYEQYF TGTGCCAGCAGCTCTAGCGGGCCCCTCTACGAGCAGTACTTC
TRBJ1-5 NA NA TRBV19 CASSIGRVRGPQHF TGTGCCAGTAGTATAGGGAGGGTCCGCGGGCCCCAGCATTTT
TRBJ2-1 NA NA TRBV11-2 CASSLDLAEQFF TGTGCCAGCAGCTTAGATCTGGCAGAGCAGTTCTTC
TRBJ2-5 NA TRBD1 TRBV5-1 CASSINRGRETQYF TGCGCCAGCAGCATTAACAGGGGAAGGGAGACCCAGTACTTC
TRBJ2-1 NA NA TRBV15 CATSRVGGDYNEQFF TGTGCCACCAGTCGGGTTGGCGGGGATTACAATGAGCAGTTCTTC
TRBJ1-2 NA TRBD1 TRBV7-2 CASSLARTGEGYTF TGTGCCAGCAGCTTAGCGAGGACAGGGGAAGGCTACACCTTC
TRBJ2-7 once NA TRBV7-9 CASSLAVTRINGPYEQYF TGTGCCAGCAGCTTAGCGGTGACTAGGATTAATGGGCCCTACGAGCAGTACTTC
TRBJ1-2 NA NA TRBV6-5 CASRTGGLSFFFF TGTGCCAGCAGGACGGGGGGCCTCTCCTTCTTCTTCTTC
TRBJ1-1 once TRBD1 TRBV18 CASSPTDREDDEAFF TGTGCCAGCTCACCGACGGACAGGGAGGATGATGAAGCTTTCTTT
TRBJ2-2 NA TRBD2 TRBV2 CASRGLAGVTGELFF TGTGCCAGCAGGGGACTAGCGGGGGTCACCGGGGAGCTGTTTTTT